This is a list of T cell receptor beta chains from one sample in a study of blood T cell repertoires in COVID-19. Clones were sequenced by immunoSEQ multiplex PCR, and TCRdb holds only the in-frame ones, with some missing. The sample contains 60,000 to 95,000 clones, roughly 86% of which appear only once. Sequences were obtained from peripheral blood. Receptors originate from a woman in her forties or fifties with acute or convalescent COVID-19. CDR3s include the opening cysteine and the closing phenylalanine or tryptophan. The D gene is left open where the match is weak. Expanded clones get a size class; other rows say once, few or many, or leave the size out.

CDR3aa: CASSGGFNQPQHF; CDR3nt: TGTGCCAGCTCAGGAGGGTTCAATCAGCCCCAGCATTTT; abundance: .; v_gene: TRBV11-2; j_gene: TRBJ1-5; d_gene: .
CDR3aa: CASSTEGSWHEQFF; CDR3nt: TGCGCCAGCAGTACGGAGGGCAGCTGGCATGAGCAGTTCTTC; abundance: .; v_gene: TRBV5-1; j_gene: TRBJ2-1; d_gene: .
CDR3aa: CASSVDRGRLNSPLHF; CDR3nt: TGTGCCAGCAGCGTGGACAGGGGACGTCTTAATTCACCCCTCCACTTT; abundance: .; v_gene: TRBV7-9; j_gene: TRBJ1-6; d_gene: TRBD1
CDR3aa: CASSPGDSSYEQYF; CDR3nt: TGTGCCAGCAGCCCCGGCGACAGTTCTTACGAGCAGTACTTC; abundance: .; v_gene: TRBV7-3; j_gene: TRBJ2-7; d_gene: .
CDR3aa: CASSPTQSGNTIYF; CDR3nt: TGTGCCAGCAGCCCCACACAATCTGGAAACACCATATATTTT; abundance: .; v_gene: TRBV14; j_gene: TRBJ1-3; d_gene: .
CDR3aa: CASSEFPGARYGYTF; CDR3nt: TGTGCCAGCAGTGAATTTCCAGGGGCCAGGTATGGCTACACCTTC; abundance: .; v_gene: TRBV6-1; j_gene: TRBJ1-2; d_gene: .
CDR3aa: CASSSQILGLVLYEQYF; CDR3nt: TGTGCCAGCAGCTCCCAGATTTTGGGTCTAGTGTTGTACGAGCAGTACTTC; abundance: .; v_gene: TRBV7-9; j_gene: TRBJ2-7; d_gene: .
CDR3aa: CASSPYRAREQYF; CDR3nt: TGTGCCAGCTCACCCTACAGGGCGCGGGAGCAGTACTTC; abundance: .; v_gene: TRBV18; j_gene: TRBJ2-7; d_gene: .
CDR3aa: CASSPDRGQNSPLHF; CDR3nt: TGTGCCAGCAGTCCCGACAGGGGGCAAAATTCACCCCTCCACTTT; abundance: .; v_gene: TRBV6-5; j_gene: TRBJ1-6; d_gene: TRBD1
CDR3aa: CASSQGVGTAHYGYTF; CDR3nt: TGTGCCAGCAGCCAAGGGGTTGGGACAGCGCACTATGGCTACACCTTC; abundance: few; v_gene: TRBV3-1/TRBV3-2; j_gene: TRBJ1-2; d_gene: TRBD1